The sequence of this TCR beta chain was determined in a study of response to subunit inactivated influenza vaccine. General study findings and limits: Authors suggested few new T cells are recruited by each seasonal influenza vaccination.

Ten or more counts support this clonotype. The antigen is unknown. This CDR3 region has 15 residues. With 0 bases removed from V and 3 bases from J, the gap between germline ends came to 9 bases. CDR1 and CDR2 (germline): SGHRS, YFSETQ. TCRdb re-called the RT-PCR reads through MiXCR, storing one row per CDR3 protein. The data hold some 640,000 distinct CDR3 sequences, with roughly 14% observed a single time. V and J are TRBV5-1 and TRBJ2-2, with D hard to call. The sequencing here drew on PBMCs from blood, taken 14 to 15 days before vaccination. The sequence was collected from a man in his fifties or sixties who received an inactivated influenza vaccine. CDR3 nucleotide sequence: TGCGCCAGCAGCTTGGATATTGGTCACACCGGGGAGCTGTTTTTT. Encoded protein: CASSLDIGHTGELFF.